Sequencing of this TCR beta chain was carried out in a study of control samples from healthy donors and cancer patients. The CDR3 has 14 residues. The junction had 1 base not matched to a gene; V was cut back by 4 bases and J by 0 bases. In germline, CDR1 is GTSNPN, CDR2 SVGIG (reference sequence). Produced via immunoSEQ multiplex PCR; TCRdb's table is partial and in-frame only. Of some 28,000 clones listed, 80% to 90% are singletons. Source material: PBMCs. The V gene is TRBV30, the J gene TRBJ2-2, with 8 bases matching TRBD1. This sequence originates from a woman between 40 and 50 years old with lung cancer. This CDR3 reads CAWMGQANTGELFF. CDR3 nucleotides: TGTGCCTGGATGGGACAGGCGAACACCGGGGAGCTGTTTTTT.